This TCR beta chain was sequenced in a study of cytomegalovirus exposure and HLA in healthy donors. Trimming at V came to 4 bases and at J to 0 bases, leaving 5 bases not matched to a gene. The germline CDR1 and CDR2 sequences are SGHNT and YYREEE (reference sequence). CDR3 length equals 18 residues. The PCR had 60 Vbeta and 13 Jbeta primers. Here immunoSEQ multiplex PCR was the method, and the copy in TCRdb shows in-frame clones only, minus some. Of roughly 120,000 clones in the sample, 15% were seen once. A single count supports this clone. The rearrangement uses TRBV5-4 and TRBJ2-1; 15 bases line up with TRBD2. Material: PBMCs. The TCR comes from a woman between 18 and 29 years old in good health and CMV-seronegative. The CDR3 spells CASSPGLAGGSSYNEQFF. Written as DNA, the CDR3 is TGTGCCAGCAGCCCCGGACTAGCGGGAGGGAGCTCCTACAATGAGCAGTTCTTC.